The sequence of this T cell receptor (beta chain) was determined in a study of vaccination effects on CD4 cells after COVID-19. Overall study: Researchers drew samples from three convalescent patients early and late after vaccination. It was with approximately 10 IU/ml IL-2 and approximately 10 ug/ml peptides that some 1.8 million PBMC per well were cultured.

Sequencing used immunoSEQ multiplex PCR; TCRdb keeps in-frame clones, though not all of them. Here the sample spans about 46,000 clones, 74% being singletons. On this clone: Its antigen is as yet unknown.

Study-wide results and caveats: Marked clonal contraction was seen late after vaccination (in both infection- and vaccine-induced clones). Limitations: small convalescent group and missing early post-infection timepoints.

Deletions cut 1 base from V and 6 bases from J, with 5 bases between. The CDR3 length is 12 residues. Germline loops: CDR1 SEHNR, CDR2 FQNEAQ (reference sequence). Following 10 days of culture, CD4+ T cells were isolated. Documented for the person is a PCR-confirmed SARS-CoV-2 infection occurring between March and December 2020. Participants were vaccinated with two doses of either the BNT162b2 or mRNA-1273 vaccine. The input for sequencing was CD4+ T cells from PBMCs cultured without peptide, taken after COVID-19 vaccination. This sequence originates from a human donor who had a prior SARS-CoV-2 infection. The genes are TRBV7-9 and TRBJ2-3; D is unclear. CDR3 protein: CASSLGWDTQYF. CDR3 DNA sequence: TGTGCCAGCAGCTTAGGCTGGGATACGCAGTATTTT.